This T cell receptor beta chain is drawn from a study of blood T cell repertoires in COVID-19. Turning to the study itself: PBMCs, B-cell-depleted T cells, or T cells were the source of the cDNA or gDNA that made up the material.

TCRdb's table, derived via immunoSEQ multiplex PCR, lists solely in-frame clones and lacks some. The data contain 170,000 or so clones, roughly 90% of them seen just once; the ten biggest clones take up approximately 6.5%. Participants came from roughly 24 US areas, aged roughly 18 to 89 years. The sample comprised PBMCs or T cells enriched from blood (not recorded which). This sequence originates from a woman in her forties or fifties who had recovered from COVID-19.

The chain's CDR3 is CALGWATEAFF. The DNA of the CDR3 is TGTGCCTTGGGGTGGGCCACTGAAGCTTTCTTT. The chain is built from TRBV30 and TRBJ1-1; D is unresolved. Germline-derived CDR1 and CDR2 are GTSNPN and SVGIG (reference sequence). V was cut by 7 bases and J by 4 bases, with 10 bases left in between. The CDR3 has 11 residues.